This T cell receptor beta chain is from a study of beta chain features in type 1 diabetes. Notes on the study in general: A greater similarity of naive, central memory and Treg TCRB repertoires was seen among patients than among healthy donors. PCR could preferentially amplify shorter templates, alike in patients and controls. There was a possibility that cDNA sequencing over-represented cells with high TCR expression. Shorter TCRB CDR3s, moderately but significantly so, were found in Type 1 diabetes patients in all four CD4+ subsets.

With respect to this clone: The antigen remains undetermined.

Reverse transcribing all isolated RNA meant expressed TCRB transcripts were sequenced. This table comes from immunoSEQ multiplex PCR, and its TCRdb copy is limited to in-frame clones, with some not included. Here the sample spans hundreds of thousands of clones, roughly 17% being singletons. The sequenced sample consisted of naive CD4+ T cells from blood. This clonotype originated in a woman aged 18-29 years in good health.

In nucleotides, the CDR3 is TGTGCCGGAGGACCGGTGGGGACTAACTATGGCTACACCTTC. Translation gives CAGGPVGTNYGYTF. This chain connects TRBV5-4 to TRBJ1-2; D gene ambiguous. Looked up from germline, CDR1 is SGHNT and CDR2 is YYREEE (reference sequence). The V and J ends lost 10 bases and 0 bases respectively, with 16 bases between them. The CDR3 extends over 14 amino acids.